This T cell receptor (beta chain) originates from a study of blood T cells in healthy people across ages. The authors ran a second PCR of roughly 6 to 12 cycles using a sample-barcoded 5' primer and a J-beta primer mix. Sequencing yielded, for each sample, at least 3 million paired-end reads carrying CDR3. One entry per CDR3 protein results from TCRdb running MiXCR on the 5' RACE reads. The sample has around 1,800,000 distinct CDR3 sequences; 30% to 40% are singletons. CDR1 is MDHEN and CDR2 is SYDVKM in the germline V gene. The CDR3 runs 14 residues. Deletions cut 4 bases from V and 7 bases from J, with 16 bases between. This clonotype was recorded a few times. What it recognizes is unknown. Study conclusions and caveats: Per million T cells, the diversity of TCR beta decreased roughly linearly as age advanced.

No fewer than 5.5 micrograms of total RNA were isolated from every sample. The chain recombines TRBV28 with TRBJ1-2; D may be TRBD1 (5 bases). Sequenced material: blood. The clonotype was recovered from a human donor in good health. The CDR3: CASSSSGGSCGYTF. The CDR3 DNA reads as TGTGCCAGCAGTTCCTCCGGGGGAAGCTGTGGCTACACCTTC.